The 17 T cell receptor beta chains presented below share a single source sample, sequenced in a study of blood T cells in healthy people across ages. Next came a second PCR, run for roughly 6 to 11 cycles, which used a sample-barcoded 5' primer along with a J-beta primer mix. TCRdb re-derived calls from the 5' RACE reads in MiXCR, one entry per CDR3 protein. Here the sample spans over a million distinct CDR3 sequences, 59% being singletons. Source material: blood. These receptors were obtained from a man between 18 and 35 years old in good health.

The sample holds a few counts of this clonotype. The chain combines TRBV7-9 with TRBJ2-5, with TRBD1 identical over 7 bases. The CDR3 totals 17 residues. J was trimmed by 3 bases and V by 4 bases; bases with no gene match: 14. Germline V lookup: CDR1 SEHNR, CDR2 FQNEAQ (reference sequence). The CDR3 bases are TGTGCCAGCAGCTCATCATCAATAACCGGGACAGAAGAGACCCAGTACTTC. As protein: CASSSSSITGTEETQYF. Looking up the rest from reference TRBV7-9 and TRBJ2-5 gives the full variable domain: DTGVSQNPRHKITKRGQNVTFRCDPISEHNRLYWYRQTLGQGPEFLTYFQNEAQLEKSRLLSDRFSAERPKGSFSTLEIQRTEQGDSAMYLCASSSSSITGTEETQYFGPGTRLLVL.

With respect to this clonotype: A junction end diverges from the germline sequence, so it may reflect a read error. The V call is TRBV7-8, the J call TRBJ1-2, with D possibly being TRBD1 (5 bases). This CDR3 has 14 amino acids. Per germline, CDR1 SGHVS and CDR2 FQNEAQ. Here the CDR3 reads CASSSGGGAYGYTF. In DNA, the CDR3 is TGCGCCAGCAGCTCCGGGGGGGGAGCCTATGGCTACACCTTC. Full variable domain (missing parts from reference TRBV7-8 and TRBJ1-2): GAGVSQSPRYKVAKRGQDVALRCDPISGHVSLFWYQQALGQGPEFLTYFQNEAQLDKSGLPSDRFFAERPEGSVSTLKIQRTQQEDSAVYLCASSSGGGAYGYTFGSGTRLTVV.

The chain joins TRBV10-3 to TRBJ2-1; 11 bases align to TRBD1. The V gene end was trimmed by 0 bases and the J gene end by 0 bases; junction bases not matched to a gene: 16. In germline, CDR1 is ENHRY, CDR2 SYGVKD. The CDR3 extends over 22 amino acids. The CDR3 loop reads CAISESTRGQGGSLSSYNEQFF. The CDR3 DNA reads as TGTGCCATCAGTGAGTCGACTCGGGGACAGGGGGGTTCGCTAAGCTCCTACAATGAGCAGTTCTTC.

This clonotype was counted once. The chain carries TRBV6-1 and TRBJ2-7; tentative D call: TRBD2 (5 bases). The ends were cut back, 4 bases at V and 3 bases at J, with 13 bases in the middle. This CDR3 has 14 amino acids. Germline V gene sequence: CDR1 MNHNS, CDR2 SASEGT. Here the CDR3 DNA reads TGTGCCAGCAGTGTTTACTCTGAGGGCTACGAGCAGTACTTC. It translates to CASSVYSEGYEQYF.

The chain has TRBV7-9 and TRBJ1-6, with TRBD1 as a possible D gene (5 bases). This CDR3 has 14 residues. Germline V gene sequence: CDR1 SEHNR, CDR2 FQNEAQ (reference sequence). Trimming took off 5 bases at V and 6 bases at J, with 11 bases between the two ends. The CDR3 DNA sequence: TGTGCCAGCAGCCCCGGGACGAGTAATTCACCCCTCCACTTT. Its translation is CASSPGTSNSPLHF.

The chain links TRBV20-1 to TRBJ2-5; 10 bases are shared with TRBD2. Germline trimming cut 1 base from V and 3 bases from J; bases unmatched to any gene: 8. This CDR3 has 16 amino acids. Per germline, CDR1 DFQATT and CDR2 SNEGSKA (reference sequence). CDR3 nucleotides: TGCAGTGCTAGAGGACTAGCGGGCGCTCGGGAAGAGACCCAGTACTTC. This sequence encodes CSARGLAGAREETQYF.

This chain links TRBV5-6 with TRBJ2-1; 10 nucleotides agree with TRBD2. This CDR3 is built from 18 residues. The trim removed 4 bases at V and 0 bases at J, leaving 10 bases unmatched. In germline, CDR1 is SGHDT, CDR2 YYEEEE. The CDR3 sequence: CASSILAGNHFSYNEQFF. Here the CDR3 DNA reads TGTGCCAGCAGCATACTAGCGGGGAATCACTTCTCCTACAATGAGCAGTTCTTC.

This clonotype was seen more than once but under ten times. V gene TRBV20-1 combines with J gene TRBJ2-3; TRBD1 matches 10 bases. V trimming: 3 bases; J trimming: 6 bases; junction bases outside the gene matches: 9. Germline CDR1 and CDR2: DFQATT and SNEGSKA (reference sequence). This CDR3 has 15 amino acids. The CDR3, as DNA: TGCAGTGCTAGGGAGACCGGGACAGGGGATGATACGCAGTATTTT. It translates to CSARETGTGDDTQYF.

In this sample, this clonotype turned up once. CDR3 sequence (DNA): TGTGCCAGCAGCTTACGACAGGGGCCGACTGAAGCTTTCTTT. It specifies CASSLRQGPTEAFF. This sequence joins TRBV7-8 and TRBJ1-1; 8 nucleotides agree with TRBD1. CDR1 and CDR2 (germline): SGHVS, FQNEAQ. The length of the CDR3 is 14 residues. Trimming removed 2 bases from V and 5 bases from J; junction bases left unmatched: 4.

This clonotype was seen a few times. The chain is built from TRBV28 and TRBJ2-6; maybe TRBD2 (5 bases). Germline CDR1 is MDHEN and CDR2 is SYDVKM. Trimming took 7 bases from V and 0 from J, leaving 16 bases between them. CDR3 length: 17 residues. CDR3 nucleotide sequence: TGTGCCAGCACAGGAACGGAGGAATCCTCTGGGGCCAACGTCCTGACTTTC. This translates into CASTGTEESSGANVLTF.

The chain combines TRBV10-2 with TRBJ2-7, with 7 bases identical to TRBD2. The V gene's germline CDR1 is WSHSY and CDR2 SAAADI. V shed 6 bases and J 0 bases; nucleotides not matched to a gene: 5. CDR3 length: 14 amino acids. In DNA, the CDR3 is TGCGCCAGCAGGATTACTAGCGACTCCTACGAGCAGTACTTC. Translated: CASRITSDSYEQYF.

V is TRBV5-6 and J is TRBJ1-2; TRBD1 might be the D (5 bases). CDR1 SGHDT and CDR2 YYEEEE come from the germline V gene. CDR3 length: 13 residues. V was cut by 2 bases and J by 8 bases, with 13 bases left in between. The CDR3 sequence: CASSFLQAEGYTF. CDR3 coding DNA: TGTGCCAGCAGCTTCCTACAGGCGGAGGGCTACACCTTC.

This clonotype was detected a few times. V and J are TRBV20-1 and TRBJ2-7; TRBD2 might be the D (6 bases). V shed 3 bases and J shed 5 bases, with 17 bases lying between them. CDR1 is DFQATT and CDR2 is SNEGSKA in the germline V gene (reference sequence). There are 14 residues in the CDR3. As DNA, the CDR3 is TGCAGTGCTAGGCGATCGGGAGATAGACACGAGCAGTACTTC. Translating it yields CSARRSGDRHEQYF.

This clonotype was recorded only once. This chain uses TRBV2 with TRBJ2-1; TRBD1 agrees at 11 bases. With 6 bases clipped from V and 10 bases from J, the junction kept 5 bases outside the gene matches. The CDR3 is 13 residues long. CDR1 and CDR2 (germline): SNHLY, FYNNEI. The CDR3 DNA reads as TGTGCCAGCAGGGGGACAGGGGGGTACGAGCAGTTCTTC. Translation: CASRGTGGYEQFF.

The chain employs TRBV12-3 or TRBV12-4 and TRBJ2-1, with 9 bases identical to TRBD1. V lost 6 bases to trimming and J lost 5 bases; unmatched junction nucleotides: 11. This CDR3 spans 16 amino acids. The CDR3 loop is CASSHRGQGTNNEQFF. The CDR3 DNA sequence: TGTGCCAGCAGCCATCGGGGACAGGGCACTAACAATGAGCAGTTCTTC.

The rearrangement uses TRBV29-1 and TRBJ2-7, with D tentatively TRBD1 (5 bases). V gave up 0 bases and J gave up 3 bases, with 18 bases separating them. Germline CDR1 SQVTM, CDR2 ANQGSEA. The CDR3 is 16 residues long. CDR3 amino acids: CSVEDGSDSLLYEQYF. DNA for the CDR3: TGCAGCGTTGAAGATGGGTCTGACAGCCTTCTCTACGAGCAGTACTTC.

This clonotype was counted only a few times. The chain carries TRBV28 and TRBJ2-5; possibly TRBD1 or TRBD2 for D (5 bases each). The germline V gene has CDR1 MDHEN and CDR2 SYDVKM. V was cut by 7 bases and J by 5 bases, with 17 bases left in between. The CDR3 length is 14 residues. The CDR3 region has the DNA TGTGCCAGCAATCCGACCGGGACCCTGGAGACCCAGTACTTC. This sequence encodes CASNPTGTLETQYF.